This T cell receptor (beta chain) was identified during a study of lymphopenia after photon versus proton radiotherapy. Assay: immunoSEQ multiplex PCR; the TCRdb copy retains only in-frame clones and omits some. The sample lists 25,000 to 30,000 clones, about 87% seen once, with 47% in the top ten. Broader study findings: After lymphocyte nadir, photon-treated repertoires showed oligoclonal expansion, especially CD8+ Temra.

Germline V gene data show CDR1 as MNHEY and CDR2 as SVGAGI. A total of 14 residues make up the CDR3, ends included. The sample holds one count of this clone. The antigen is undetermined. Because the CDR3's place on the DNA is in doubt, the DNA is left out and the CDR3 is given as listed by TCRdb. This clonotype originated in a woman aged 55-70 years with cholangiocarcinoma. Some clones in this sample may be carry-over from other donors' samples. The sequencing used peripheral blood, collected from a patient treated with proton-based radiotherapy. The J gene is TRBJ2-1, the V gene TRBV6-5; the tabulated D call, TRBD1, remains unverified against the DNA. Here the CDR3 reads CASSSSTVYNEQFF.